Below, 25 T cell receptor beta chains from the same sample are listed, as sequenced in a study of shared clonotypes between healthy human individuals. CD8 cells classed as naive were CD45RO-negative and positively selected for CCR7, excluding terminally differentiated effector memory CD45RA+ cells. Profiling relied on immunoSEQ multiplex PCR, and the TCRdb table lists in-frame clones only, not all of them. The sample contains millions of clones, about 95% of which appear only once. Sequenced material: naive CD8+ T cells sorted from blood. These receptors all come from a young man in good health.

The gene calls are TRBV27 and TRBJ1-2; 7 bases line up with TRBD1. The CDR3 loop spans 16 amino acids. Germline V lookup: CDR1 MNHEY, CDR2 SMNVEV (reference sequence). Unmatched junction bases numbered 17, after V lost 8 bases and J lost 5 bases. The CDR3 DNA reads TGTGCCAGCCGACCGACGACAGGGAATTATAAGTATGGCTACACCTTC. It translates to CASRPTTGNYKYGYTF.

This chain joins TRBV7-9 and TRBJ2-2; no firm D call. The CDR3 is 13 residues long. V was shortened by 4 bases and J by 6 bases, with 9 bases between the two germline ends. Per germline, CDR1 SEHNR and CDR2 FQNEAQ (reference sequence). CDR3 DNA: TGTGCCAGCAGCTCCCAGCCCGCCGGGGAGCTGTTTTTT. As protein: CASSSQPAGELFF.

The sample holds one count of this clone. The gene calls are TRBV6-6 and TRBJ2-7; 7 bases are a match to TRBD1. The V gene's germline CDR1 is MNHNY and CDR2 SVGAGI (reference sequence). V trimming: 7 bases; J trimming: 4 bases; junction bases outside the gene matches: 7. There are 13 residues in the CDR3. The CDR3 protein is CASNPRDSYEQYF. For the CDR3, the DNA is TGTGCCAGCAATCCCCGGGACAGTTACGAGCAGTACTTC.

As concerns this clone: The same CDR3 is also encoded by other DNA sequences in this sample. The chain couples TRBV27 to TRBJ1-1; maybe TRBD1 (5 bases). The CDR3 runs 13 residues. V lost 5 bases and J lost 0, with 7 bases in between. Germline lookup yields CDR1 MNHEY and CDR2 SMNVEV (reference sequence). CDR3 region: CASSQGMNTEAFF. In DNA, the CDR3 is TGTGCCAGCAGTCAGGGCATGAACACTGAAGCTTTCTTT.

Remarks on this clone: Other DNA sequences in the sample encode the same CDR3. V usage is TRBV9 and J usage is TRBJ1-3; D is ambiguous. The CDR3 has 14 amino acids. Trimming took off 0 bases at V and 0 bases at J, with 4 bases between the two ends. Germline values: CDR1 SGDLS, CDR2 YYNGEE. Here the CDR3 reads CASSVAGSGNTIYF. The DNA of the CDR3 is TGTGCCAGCAGCGTAGCAGGCTCTGGAAACACCATATATTTT.

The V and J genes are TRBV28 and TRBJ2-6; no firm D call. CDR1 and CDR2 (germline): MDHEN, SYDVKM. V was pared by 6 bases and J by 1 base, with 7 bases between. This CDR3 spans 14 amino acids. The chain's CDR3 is CASRRESGANVLTF. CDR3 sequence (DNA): TGTGCCAGCAGAAGGGAATCTGGGGCCAACGTCCTGACTTTC. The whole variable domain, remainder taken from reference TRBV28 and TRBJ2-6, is DVKVTQSSRYLVKRTGEKVFLECVQDMDHENMFWYRQDPGLGLRLIYFSYDVKMKEKGDIPEGYSVSREKKERFSLILESASTNQTSMYLCASRRESGANVLTFGAGSRLTVL.

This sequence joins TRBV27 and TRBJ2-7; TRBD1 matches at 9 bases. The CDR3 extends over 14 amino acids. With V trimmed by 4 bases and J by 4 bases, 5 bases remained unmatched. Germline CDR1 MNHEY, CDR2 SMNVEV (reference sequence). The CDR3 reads CASSSEQGAYEQYF. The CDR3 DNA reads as TGTGCCAGCAGTTCCGAACAGGGGGCTTACGAGCAGTACTTC.

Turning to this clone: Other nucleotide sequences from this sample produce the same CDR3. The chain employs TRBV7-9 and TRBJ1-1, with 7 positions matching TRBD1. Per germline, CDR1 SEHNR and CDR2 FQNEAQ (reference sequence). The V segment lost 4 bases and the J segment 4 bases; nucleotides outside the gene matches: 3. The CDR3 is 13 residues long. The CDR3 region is CASSSTGSTEAFF. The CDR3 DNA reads TGTGCCAGCAGCTCGACAGGGTCCACTGAAGCTTTCTTT. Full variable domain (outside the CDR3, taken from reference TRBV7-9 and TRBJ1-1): DTGVSQNPRHKITKRGQNVTFRCDPISEHNRLYWYRQTLGQGPEFLTYFQNEAQLEKSRLLSDRFSAERPKGSFSTLEIQRTEQGDSAMYLCASSSTGSTEAFFGQGTRLTVV.

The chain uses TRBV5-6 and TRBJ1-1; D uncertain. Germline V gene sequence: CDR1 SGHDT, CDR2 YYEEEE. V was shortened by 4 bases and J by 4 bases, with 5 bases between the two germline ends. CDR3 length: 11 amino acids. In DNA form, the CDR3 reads TGTGCCAGCAGCAGGAGCACTGAAGCTTTCTTT. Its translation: CASSRSTEAFF.

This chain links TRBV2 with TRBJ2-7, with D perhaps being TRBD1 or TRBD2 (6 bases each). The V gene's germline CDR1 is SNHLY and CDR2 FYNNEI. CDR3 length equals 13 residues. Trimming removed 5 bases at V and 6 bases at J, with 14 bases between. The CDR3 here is CASSRRGVPEQYF. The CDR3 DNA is TGTGCCAGCAGTAGAAGGGGGGTCCCCGAGCAGTACTTC. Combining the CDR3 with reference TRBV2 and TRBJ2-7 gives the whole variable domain EPEVTQTPSHQVTQMGQEVILRCVPISNHLYFYWYRQILGQKVEFLVSFYNNEISEKSEIFDDQFSVERPDGSNFTLKIRSTKLEDSAMYFCASSRRGVPEQYFGPGTRLTVT.

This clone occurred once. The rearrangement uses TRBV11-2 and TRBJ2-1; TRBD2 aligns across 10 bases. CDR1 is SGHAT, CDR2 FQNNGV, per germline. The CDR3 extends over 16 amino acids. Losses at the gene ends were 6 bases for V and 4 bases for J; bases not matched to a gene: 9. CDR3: CASSRSGGARYNEQFF. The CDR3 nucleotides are TGTGCCAGCAGTCGAAGCGGGGGGGCCAGATACAATGAGCAGTTCTTC. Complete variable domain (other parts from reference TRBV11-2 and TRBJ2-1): EAGVAQSPRYKIIEKRQSVAFWCNPISGHATLYWYQQILGQGPKLLIQFQNNGVVDDSQLPKDRFSAERLKGVDSTLKIQPAKLEDSAVYLCASSRSGGARYNEQFFGPGTRLTVL.

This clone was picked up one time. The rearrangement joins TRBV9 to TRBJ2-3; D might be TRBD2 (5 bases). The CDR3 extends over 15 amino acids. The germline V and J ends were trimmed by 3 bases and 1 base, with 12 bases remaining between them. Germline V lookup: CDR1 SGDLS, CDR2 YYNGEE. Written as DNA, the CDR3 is TGTGCCAGCAGCGAATCGGGGTTCGGCACAGATACGCAGTATTTT. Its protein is CASSESGFGTDTQYF. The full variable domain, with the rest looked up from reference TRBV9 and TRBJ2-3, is DSGVTQTPKHLITATGQRVTLRCSPRSGDLSVYWYQQSLDQGLQFLIQYYNGEERAKGNILERFSAQQFPDLHSELNLSSLELGDSALYFCASSESGFGTDTQYFGPGTRLTVL.

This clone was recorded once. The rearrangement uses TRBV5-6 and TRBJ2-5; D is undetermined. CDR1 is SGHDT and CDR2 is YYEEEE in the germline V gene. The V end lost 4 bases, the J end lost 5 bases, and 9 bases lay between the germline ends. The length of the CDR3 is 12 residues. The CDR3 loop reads CASSLLWETQYF. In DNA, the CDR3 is TGTGCCAGCAGCCTACTTTGGGAGACCCAGTACTTC.

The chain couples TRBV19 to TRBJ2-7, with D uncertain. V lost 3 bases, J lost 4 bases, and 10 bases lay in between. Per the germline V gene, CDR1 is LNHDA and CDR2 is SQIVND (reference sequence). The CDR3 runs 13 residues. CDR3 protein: CASSMGIGYEQYF. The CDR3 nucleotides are TGTGCCAGTAGTATGGGGATAGGGTACGAGCAGTACTTC. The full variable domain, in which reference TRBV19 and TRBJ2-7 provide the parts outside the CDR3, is DGGITQSPKYLFRKEGQNVTLSCEQNLNHDAMYWYRQDPGQGLRLIYYSQIVNDFQKGDIAEGYSVSREKKESFPLTVTSAQKNPTAFYLCASSMGIGYEQYFGPGTRLTVT.

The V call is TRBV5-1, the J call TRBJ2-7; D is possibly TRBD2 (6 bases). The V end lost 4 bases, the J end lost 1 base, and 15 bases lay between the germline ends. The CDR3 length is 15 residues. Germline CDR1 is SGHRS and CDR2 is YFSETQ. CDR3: CASSPLRDFSYEQYF. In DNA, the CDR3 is TGCGCCAGCAGCCCTTTACGGGACTTTTCCTACGAGCAGTACTTC. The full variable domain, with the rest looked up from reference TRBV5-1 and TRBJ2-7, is KAGVTQTPRYLIKTRGQQVTLSCSPISGHRSVSWYQQTPGQGLQFLFEYFSETQRNKGNFPGRFSGRQFSNSRSEMNVSTLELGDSALYLCASSPLRDFSYEQYFGPGTRLTVT.

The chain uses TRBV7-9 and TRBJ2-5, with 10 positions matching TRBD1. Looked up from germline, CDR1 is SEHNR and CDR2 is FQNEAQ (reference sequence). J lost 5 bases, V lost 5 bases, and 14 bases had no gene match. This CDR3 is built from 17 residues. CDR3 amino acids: CASSPSIRQGAWETQYF. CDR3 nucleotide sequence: TGTGCCAGCAGCCCATCGATTCGACAGGGGGCTTGGGAGACCCAGTACTTC.

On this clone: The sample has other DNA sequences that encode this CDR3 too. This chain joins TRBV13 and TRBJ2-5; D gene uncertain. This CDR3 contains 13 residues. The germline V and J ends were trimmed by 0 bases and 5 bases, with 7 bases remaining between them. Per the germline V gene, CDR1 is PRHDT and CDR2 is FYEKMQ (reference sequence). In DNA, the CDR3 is TGTGCCAGCAGCTTAGGGGGAACGGAGACCCAGTACTTC. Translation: CASSLGGTETQYF.

For the CDR3, the DNA is TGTGCCAGCAGTGCCTACAACACGGGGAGGGAGACCCAGTACTTC. It specifies CASSAYNTGRETQYF. The V and J genes are TRBV25-1 and TRBJ2-5; perhaps TRBD2 as D (6 bases). The CDR3 covers 15 residues. Trimming shortened V by 4 bases and J by 5 bases, and 17 bases separated the two germline ends. CDR1 MGHDK and CDR2 SYGVNS come from the germline V gene.

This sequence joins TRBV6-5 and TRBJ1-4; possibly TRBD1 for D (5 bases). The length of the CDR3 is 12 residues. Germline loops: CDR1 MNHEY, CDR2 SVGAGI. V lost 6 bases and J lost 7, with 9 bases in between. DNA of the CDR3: TGTGCCAGCAGCCGACAGCTTGAAAAACTGTTTTTT. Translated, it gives CASSRQLEKLFF.

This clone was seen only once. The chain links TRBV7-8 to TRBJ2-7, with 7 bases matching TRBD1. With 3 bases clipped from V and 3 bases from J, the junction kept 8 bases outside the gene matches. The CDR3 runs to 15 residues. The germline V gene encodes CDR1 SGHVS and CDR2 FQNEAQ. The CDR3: CASSLATGQSYEQYF. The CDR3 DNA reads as TGTGCCAGCAGCTTGGCGACGGGACAGAGCTACGAGCAGTACTTC.

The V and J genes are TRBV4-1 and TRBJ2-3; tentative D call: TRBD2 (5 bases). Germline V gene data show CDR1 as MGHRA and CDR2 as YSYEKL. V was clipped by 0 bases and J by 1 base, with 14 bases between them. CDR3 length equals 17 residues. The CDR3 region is CASSQDWDDYRTDTQYF. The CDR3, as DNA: TGCGCCAGCAGCCAAGATTGGGATGACTATCGCACAGATACGCAGTATTTT.

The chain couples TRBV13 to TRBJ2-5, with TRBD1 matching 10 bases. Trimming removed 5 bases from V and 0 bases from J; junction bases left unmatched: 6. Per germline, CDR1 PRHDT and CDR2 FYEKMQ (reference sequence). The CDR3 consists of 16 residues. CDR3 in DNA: TGTGCCAGCAGCGGCGGGACAGGGGCCGACCAAGAGACCCAGTACTTC. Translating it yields CASSGGTGADQETQYF.

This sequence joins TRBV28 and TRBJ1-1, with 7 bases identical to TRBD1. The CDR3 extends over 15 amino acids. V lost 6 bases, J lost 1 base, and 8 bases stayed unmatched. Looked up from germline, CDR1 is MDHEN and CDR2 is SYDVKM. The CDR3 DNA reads TGTGCCAGCAGGACTGCCCGACAGGGGAACACTGAAGCTTTCTTT. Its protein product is CASRTARQGNTEAFF. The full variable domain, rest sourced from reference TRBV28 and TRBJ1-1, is DVKVTQSSRYLVKRTGEKVFLECVQDMDHENMFWYRQDPGLGLRLIYFSYDVKMKEKGDIPEGYSVSREKKERFSLILESASTNQTSMYLCASRTARQGNTEAFFGQGTRLTVV.

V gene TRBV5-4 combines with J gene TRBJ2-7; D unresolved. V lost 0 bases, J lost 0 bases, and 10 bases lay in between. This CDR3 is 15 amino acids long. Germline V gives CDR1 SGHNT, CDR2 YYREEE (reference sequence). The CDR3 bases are TGTGCCAGCAGCTTGGCCGGCAGCCTCTCCTACGAGCAGTACTTC. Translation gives CASSLAGSLSYEQYF. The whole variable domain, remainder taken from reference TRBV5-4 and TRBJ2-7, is ETGVTQSPTHLIKTRGQQVTLRCSSQSGHNTVSWYQQALGQGPQFIFQYYREEENGRGNFPPRFSGLQFPNYSSELNVNALELDDSALYLCASSLAGSLSYEQYFGPGTRLTVT.

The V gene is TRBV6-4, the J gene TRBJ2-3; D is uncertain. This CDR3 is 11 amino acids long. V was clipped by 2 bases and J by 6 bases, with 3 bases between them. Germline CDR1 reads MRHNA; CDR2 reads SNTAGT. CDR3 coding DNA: TGTGCCAGCAGTGACCTCGATACGCAGTATTTT. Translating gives CASSDLDTQYF.